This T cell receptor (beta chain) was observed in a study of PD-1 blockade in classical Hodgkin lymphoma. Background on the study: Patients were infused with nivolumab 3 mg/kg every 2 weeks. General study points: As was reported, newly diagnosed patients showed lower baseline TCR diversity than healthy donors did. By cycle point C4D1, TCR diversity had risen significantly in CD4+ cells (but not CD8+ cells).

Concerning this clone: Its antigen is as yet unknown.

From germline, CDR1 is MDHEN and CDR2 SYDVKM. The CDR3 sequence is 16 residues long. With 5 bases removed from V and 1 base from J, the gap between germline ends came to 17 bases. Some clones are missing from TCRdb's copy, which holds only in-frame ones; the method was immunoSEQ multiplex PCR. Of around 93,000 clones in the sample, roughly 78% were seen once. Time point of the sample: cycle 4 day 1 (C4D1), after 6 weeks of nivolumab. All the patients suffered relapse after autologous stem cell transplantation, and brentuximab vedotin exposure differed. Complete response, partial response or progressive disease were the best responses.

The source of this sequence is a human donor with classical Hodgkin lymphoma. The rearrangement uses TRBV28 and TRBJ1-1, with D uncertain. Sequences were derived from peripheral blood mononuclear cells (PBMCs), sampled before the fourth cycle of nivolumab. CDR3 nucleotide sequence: TGTGCCAGCAGTGAGATCGGGAGGCCGCCGAACACTGAAGCTTTCTTT. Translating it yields CASSEIGRPPNTEAFF. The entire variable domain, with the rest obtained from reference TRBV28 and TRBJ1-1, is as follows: DVKVTQSSRYLVKRTGEKVFLECVQDMDHENMFWYRQDPGLGLRLIYFSYDVKMKEKGDIPEGYSVSREKKERFSLILESASTNQTSMYLCASSEIGRPPNTEAFFGQGTRLTVV.